This is a list of T cell receptor beta chains from one sample in a study of identical twins. TCRdb re-derived calls from the 5' RACE reads in MiXCR, one entry per CDR3 protein. The sample comprises about 240,000 distinct CDR3 sequences, 8% to 11% of which are singletons, and over 8% rests with the top ten. The sequencing sample was made of memory T cells sorted from blood. The origin of the receptors is a man in his forties or fifties in good health. CDR3s include the opening cysteine and the closing phenylalanine or tryptophan. The D gene is left open where the match is weak. Clone size, where shown, is once, few, many, or a class for clones that have expanded.

TRBJ2-7,many,TRBV10-3,.,CAISGYGAYEQYF,TGTGCCATCAGTGGGTACGGTGCCTACGAGCAGTACTTC
TRBJ2-3,few,TRBV7-2,TRBD2,CASSTGTTFTDTQYF,TGTGCCAGCAGCACCGGGACTACGTTCACAGATACGCAGTATTTT
TRBJ2-7,.,TRBV6-1,.,CASRTTGLDYEQYF,TGTGCCAGCAGAACAACGGGACTGGACTACGAGCAGTACTTC
TRBJ2-5,many,TRBV2,.,CASSEGRLTVQETQYF,TGTGCCAGCAGTGAGGGCAGACTAACAGTCCAAGAGACCCAGTACTTC
TRBJ2-7,.,TRBV9,.,CASSVAVGSFYEQYF,TGTGCCAGCAGCGTAGCTGTCGGCAGCTTCTACGAGCAGTACTTC
TRBJ2-2,many,TRBV5-6,TRBD1,CASSPDRTGELFF,TGTGCCAGCAGCCCGGACAGGACCGGGGAGCTGTTTTTT
TRBJ1-4,many,TRBV7-9,.,CASSFAADNEKLFF,TGTGCCAGCAGCTTCGCAGCCGATAATGAAAAACTGTTTTTT
TRBJ2-7,.,TRBV20-1,TRBD1,CSAQGQGYEQYF,TGCAGTGCCCAGGGACAGGGCTACGAGCAGTACTTC
TRBJ1-5,.,TRBV5-5,.,CASSLMSGSVNQPQHF,TGTGCCAGCAGCTTGATGTCGGGGTCAGTAAATCAGCCCCAGCATTTT
TRBJ1-1,few,TRBV27,TRBD1,CASRARTGRLNTEAFF,TGTGCCAGCAGAGCTAGGACAGGGCGGTTGAACACTGAAGCTTTCTTT
TRBJ2-1,many,TRBV20-1,.,CSVRDWRDSSYNEQFF,TGCAGTGTCAGAGACTGGCGAGATAGCTCCTACAATGAGCAGTTCTTC
TRBJ2-1,few,TRBV4-1,TRBD1,CASSHPPGSDRVYEQFF,TGCGCCAGCAGCCATCCCCCCGGGTCGGACAGGGTCTATGAGCAGTTCTTC
TRBJ2-1,many,TRBV21-1,.,CASSNSERWAGARYNHNEQFF,TGTGCCAGCAGCAATTCGGAAAGGTGGGCAGGGGCCCGCTATAACCACAATGAGCAGTTCTTC